This TCR beta chain was recorded in a study of blood T cell repertoires in COVID-19. At the level of the study: Acute and convalescent COVID-19 samples came from the United States, Italy and Spain.

The assay was immunoSEQ multiplex PCR, and TCRdb's table has in-frame clones only and misses some. The sample lists about 220,000 clones, 65% to 90% seen once, with approximately 5% in the top ten. The V gene end was trimmed by 7 bases and the J gene end by 6 bases; junction bases not matched to a gene: 7. Germline values: CDR1 KGHDR, CDR2 SFDVKD. The CDR3 totals 13 residues. The J gene is TRBJ1-1, the V gene TRBV24-1; 7 positions match TRBD1. Sequenced sample: peripheral blood. This sequence was found in a human donor in a cohort sampled during active COVID-19. In nucleotides, the CDR3 is TGTGCCACCAGCTTGACAGGGACCCCTGAAGCTTTCTTT. Protein product: CATSLTGTPEAFF.